This T cell receptor (beta chain) was captured in a study of blood T cell repertoires in COVID-19 (TCRdb year 2020). In terms of the full investigation: Samples from collaborators originated in the United States, Italy and Spain and spanned both the acute and convalescent phases of COVID-19. The prospective study material was composed of cDNA or gDNA derived from T cells, B-cell-depleted T cells, or PBMCs. Subjects who had been exposed to COVID-19, were actively infected with it, or had recovered from it provided the deeply sampled blood TCRbeta repertoires that made up the dataset. The repertoires were released in a freely available public database intended as a resource for research on the immune response to SARS-CoV-2. Samples came from the ongoing ImmuneRACE study (first 160 participants) plus 1,254 subjects from 6 global collaborators. Nearly every sample came with metadata listing a de-identified subject ID, COVID-19 status, age in years and sex. HLA class I and class II types, where available, came from metadata supplied by the sample provider rather than from assay-based typing. General study outcomes and caveats: How much clinical and demographic metadata was included differed by source and by participant, and the metadata was provided uncurated.

The CDR3 covers 15 residues, taking in both the cysteine and the phenylalanine. Only CDR3 DNA is held: 45 bases, read in frame from base 1. Trimming takes 3 bases from V and 0 bases from J, and the germline ends sit 10 bases apart. Sequences SGHKS (CDR1) and YYEKEE (CDR2) are obtained from the germline V gene (reference sequence). TCRbeta CDR3 regions were amplified from genomic DNA by means of the immunoSEQ Assay, a bias-controlled multiplex PCR. In the original analysis: The number of nucleated cells in each sample was estimated from the amplification of reference gene primers within the assay. To quantify the absolute abundance of each unique TCRbeta CDR3 rearrangement, sequence reads were collapsed and filtered. Productive Simpson clonality was computed per sample as the square root of Simpson's diversity index over productive rearrangements. TCRdb re-hosts the immuneACCESS table, in-frame sequences only. Its copies lack some clones; in the studies checked, an unresolved V gene accounts for under half of them, and the cause for the rest is not known. V and J calls and clone size are copied from that table; D and trimming were computed from the DNA. The sample table contains a few hundred thousand clones; only one count was recorded for around 78% of them. The ten largest clones capture about 4.5% of the sample.

With respect to this clone: The target of this receptor is not known. There are no base qualities to consult, and no much larger clone falls within one base.

A second Seattle source provided samples from volunteer blood donors who had recovered from COVID-19. Each collaborating institution followed its own protocols to collect whole blood in K2EDTA tubes. Collaborator samples were shipped for TCRbeta analysis as frozen whole blood, isolated PBMCs, or DNA extracted from either sample type. The chain uses TRBV5-5 and TRBJ1-5, with TRBD1 tentatively as D gene (6 bases match). The sequence was collected from a man in his 60s who had recovered from COVID-19. The material sequenced was peripheral blood. CDR3 reads: CASSSDSISNQPQHF. The bases read TGTGCCAGCAGCTCGGACAGTATTAGCAATCAGCCCCAGCATTTT.